This T cell receptor beta chain came from a study of blood T cells in healthy people across ages. PCR was performed a second time for about 7 to 11 cycles using a sample-barcoded 5' primer and a J-beta primer mix. Each CDR3 protein is one row after TCRdb ran MiXCR on the 5' RACE reads. The sample lists about 1,000,000 distinct CDR3 sequences, 45% occurring once. Trimming shortened V by 6 bases and J by 4 bases, and 17 bases separated the two germline ends. CDR3 length: 14 residues. The germline V gene has CDR1 DFQATT and CDR2 SNEGSKA (reference sequence). This clonotype was counted between two and nine times.

The TCR originated in a woman in her sixties or seventies in good health. The chain employs TRBV20-1 and TRBJ2-3; maybe TRBD1 (8 bases). Material for sequencing was blood. The CDR3 region is CSARTGRVADTQYF. The CDR3 DNA sequence: TGCAGTGCACGGACAGGGAGGGTGGCAGATACGCAGTATTTT.